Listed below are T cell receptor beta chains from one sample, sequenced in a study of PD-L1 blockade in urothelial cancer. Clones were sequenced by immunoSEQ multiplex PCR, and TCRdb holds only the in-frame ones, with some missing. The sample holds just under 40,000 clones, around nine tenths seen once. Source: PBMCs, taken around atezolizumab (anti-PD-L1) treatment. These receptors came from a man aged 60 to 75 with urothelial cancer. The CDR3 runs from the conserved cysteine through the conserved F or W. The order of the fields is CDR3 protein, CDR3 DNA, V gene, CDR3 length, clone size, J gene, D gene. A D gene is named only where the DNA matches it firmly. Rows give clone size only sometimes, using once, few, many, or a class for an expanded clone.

CDR3 protein: CASTPGTGSGYEQYF; CDR3 DNA: TGTGCCAGCACCCCCGGTACCGGGTCCGGCTACGAGCAGTACTTC; V gene: TRBV9; CDR3 length: 15; clone size: .; J gene: TRBJ2-7; D gene: .
CDR3 protein: CASSLGFVGAELFF; CDR3 DNA: TGCGCCAGCAGCTTGGGATTCGTGGGGGCCGAACTGTTTTTT; V gene: TRBV5-1; CDR3 length: 14; clone size: .; J gene: TRBJ1-4; D gene: .
CDR3 protein: CASSSERVPHF; CDR3 DNA: TGTGCCAGCAGCTCCGAGCGGGTCCCCCACTTC; V gene: TRBV11-2; CDR3 length: 11; clone size: few; J gene: TRBJ2-7; D gene: .
CDR3 protein: CASRNGQNTGELFF; CDR3 DNA: TGTGCCAGCAGGAACGGACAGAACACCGGGGAGCTGTTTTTT; V gene: TRBV27; CDR3 length: 14; clone size: .; J gene: TRBJ2-2; D gene: .
CDR3 protein: CASSSTKGREAHTGELFF; CDR3 DNA: TGTGCCAGCAGTTCTACAAAGGGCAGGGAGGCCCACACCGGGGAGCTGTTTTTT; V gene: TRBV27; CDR3 length: 18; clone size: .; J gene: TRBJ2-2; D gene: .
CDR3 protein: CASSFGILSGANVLTF; CDR3 DNA: TGTGCCAGCAGCTTCGGGATTCTGTCCGGGGCCAACGTCCTGACTTTC; V gene: TRBV11-2; CDR3 length: 16; clone size: .; J gene: TRBJ2-6; D gene: .
CDR3 protein: CATKPDRDFTDTQYF; CDR3 DNA: TGTGCCACCAAACCAGACAGGGACTTCACAGATACGCAGTATTTT; V gene: TRBV19; CDR3 length: 15; clone size: .; J gene: TRBJ2-3; D gene: .
CDR3 protein: CASSLVSDGELFF; CDR3 DNA: TGTGCCAGCAGCTTAGTAAGCGACGGGGAGCTGTTTTTT; V gene: TRBV7-6; CDR3 length: 13; clone size: few; J gene: TRBJ2-2; D gene: .
CDR3 protein: CATSRDDIVAGELFF; CDR3 DNA: TGTGCCACCAGCAGAGATGATATAGTAGCCGGGGAGCTGTTTTTT; V gene: TRBV15; CDR3 length: 15; clone size: .; J gene: TRBJ2-2; D gene: .
CDR3 protein: CASSPQGTDTQYF; CDR3 DNA: TGTGCCAGCAGCCCACAGGGCACAGATACGCAGTATTTT; V gene: TRBV27; CDR3 length: 13; clone size: .; J gene: TRBJ2-3; D gene: .
CDR3 protein: CASSMWGGGAREQFF; CDR3 DNA: TGTGCCAGTAGTATGTGGGGCGGGGGGGCCCGGGAGCAGTTCTTC; V gene: TRBV19; CDR3 length: 15; clone size: few; J gene: TRBJ2-1; D gene: TRBD2
CDR3 protein: CASSRTGLGELFF; CDR3 DNA: TGTGCCAGCAGCAGAACGGGTCTTGGGGAGCTGTTTTTT; V gene: TRBV25-1; CDR3 length: 13; clone size: .; J gene: TRBJ2-2; D gene: .
CDR3 protein: CASRPRSGSTDTQYF; CDR3 DNA: TGTGCCAGTAGGCCCCGAAGCGGGAGCACAGATACGCAGTATTTT; V gene: TRBV19; CDR3 length: 15; clone size: .; J gene: TRBJ2-3; D gene: .
CDR3 protein: CASSEWGGTGDEKLFF; CDR3 DNA: TGTGCCAGCAGTGAATGGGGAGGGACAGGGGACGAAAAACTGTTTTTT; V gene: TRBV25-1; CDR3 length: 16; clone size: .; J gene: TRBJ1-4; D gene: TRBD1
CDR3 protein: CASKAGGDPKEKLFF; CDR3 DNA: TGTGCCAGCAAGGCGGGGGGCGACCCTAAGGAAAAACTGTTTTTT; V gene: TRBV28; CDR3 length: 15; clone size: once; J gene: TRBJ1-4; D gene: .
CDR3 protein: CASSQEGAGQSLDGYTF; CDR3 DNA: TGCGCCAGCAGCCAAGAGGGGGCGGGACAGTCTCTGGATGGCTACACCTTC; V gene: TRBV4-3; CDR3 length: 17; clone size: once; J gene: TRBJ1-2; D gene: TRBD1
CDR3 protein: CASSITAGWGYNEQFF; CDR3 DNA: TGTGCCAGTAGTATTACGGCGGGATGGGGTTACAATGAGCAGTTCTTC; V gene: TRBV19; CDR3 length: 16; clone size: .; J gene: TRBJ2-1; D gene: .
CDR3 protein: CASQRIADSREQYF; CDR3 DNA: TGTGCCAGCCAGAGGATAGCGGACTCTCGGGAGCAGTACTTC; V gene: TRBV28; CDR3 length: 14; clone size: .; J gene: TRBJ2-7; D gene: .
CDR3 protein: CASSFTSGRAGKTQYF; CDR3 DNA: TGTGCCAGCAGTTTTACTAGCGGGAGGGCCGGAAAGACCCAGTACTTC; V gene: TRBV28; CDR3 length: 16; clone size: .; J gene: TRBJ2-5; D gene: TRBD2
CDR3 protein: CASSPSRYNEQFF; CDR3 DNA: TGTGCCAGCTCACCATCGAGATACAATGAGCAGTTCTTC; V gene: TRBV18; CDR3 length: 13; clone size: few; J gene: TRBJ2-1; D gene: .
CDR3 protein: CSVAGTGEEKLFF; CDR3 DNA: TGCAGCGTTGCCGGGACAGGGGAAGAAAAACTGTTTTTT; V gene: TRBV29-1; CDR3 length: 13; clone size: once; J gene: TRBJ1-4; D gene: TRBD1
CDR3 protein: CASSPGHLNTEAFF; CDR3 DNA: TGTGCCAGCAGCCCGGGACACTTGAACACTGAAGCTTTCTTT; V gene: TRBV28; CDR3 length: 14; clone size: .; J gene: TRBJ1-1; D gene: .
CDR3 protein: CASSPGQASSYEQYF; CDR3 DNA: TGTGCCAGCTCACCAGGACAGGCCTCTTCCTACGAGCAGTACTTC; V gene: TRBV18; CDR3 length: 15; clone size: .; J gene: TRBJ2-7; D gene: TRBD1
CDR3 protein: CASSLGSGQGFF; CDR3 DNA: TGTGCCAGCAGCTTAGGTTCAGGGCAGGGGTTCTTC; V gene: TRBV7-6; CDR3 length: 12; clone size: .; J gene: TRBJ2-1; D gene: .
CDR3 protein: CSVEDTGADTQYF; CDR3 DNA: TGCAGCGTTGAGGACACCGGCGCAGATACGCAGTATTTT; V gene: TRBV29-1; CDR3 length: 13; clone size: .; J gene: TRBJ2-3; D gene: .
CDR3 protein: CASSYGGKDGPQHF; CDR3 DNA: TGTGCCAGCAGTTACGGGGGCAAGGACGGGCCCCAGCATTTT; V gene: TRBV6-5; CDR3 length: 14; clone size: .; J gene: TRBJ1-5; D gene: .
CDR3 protein: CASSLGGTVSYEQYF; CDR3 DNA: TGTGCCAGCAGCTTGGGGGGGACAGTCTCCTACGAGCAGTACTTC; V gene: TRBV5-4; CDR3 length: 15; clone size: .; J gene: TRBJ2-7; D gene: TRBD1
CDR3 protein: CASTAWAGTGIYNEQFF; CDR3 DNA: TGTGCCAGCACCGCGTGGGCAGGGACAGGGATATACAATGAGCAGTTCTTC; V gene: TRBV27; CDR3 length: 17; clone size: .; J gene: TRBJ2-1; D gene: TRBD1
CDR3 protein: CASSLIQGISGNTIYF; CDR3 DNA: TGTGCCAGCAGCTTAATACAGGGGATCTCTGGAAACACCATATATTTT; V gene: TRBV7-2; CDR3 length: 16; clone size: .; J gene: TRBJ1-3; D gene: TRBD1
CDR3 protein: CASSYSGGYTDTQYF; CDR3 DNA: TGTGCCAGCAGCTACAGCGGGGGGTACACAGATACGCAGTATTTT; V gene: TRBV7-9; CDR3 length: 15; clone size: .; J gene: TRBJ2-3; D gene: TRBD2
CDR3 protein: CASSEFAVLESYEQYF; CDR3 DNA: TGTGCCAGCAGTGAATTTGCGGTCCTCGAATCCTACGAGCAGTACTTC; V gene: TRBV6-1; CDR3 length: 16; clone size: .; J gene: TRBJ2-7; D gene: .
CDR3 protein: CAISEGGASYGYTF; CDR3 DNA: TGTGCCATCAGTGAGGGGGGGGCTAGCTATGGCTACACCTTC; V gene: TRBV10-3; CDR3 length: 14; clone size: .; J gene: TRBJ1-2; D gene: .
CDR3 protein: CASSLGTGEAFF; CDR3 DNA: TGCGCCAGCAGCTTGGGAACAGGTGAAGCTTTCTTT; V gene: TRBV5-1; CDR3 length: 12; clone size: .; J gene: TRBJ1-1; D gene: .
CDR3 protein: CASSQGGRVNEQFF; CDR3 DNA: TGTGCCAGCAGTCAAGGGGGGAGGGTGAACGAGCAGTTCTTC; V gene: TRBV6-5; CDR3 length: 14; clone size: .; J gene: TRBJ2-1; D gene: .
CDR3 protein: CASSFERETQYF; CDR3 DNA: TGTGCCAGCAGCTTCGAGCGGGAGACCCAGTACTTC; V gene: TRBV7-8; CDR3 length: 12; clone size: .; J gene: TRBJ2-5; D gene: .
CDR3 protein: CASREDRASYNEQFF; CDR3 DNA: TGTGCCAGTAGGGAAGACAGGGCCTCCTACAATGAGCAGTTCTTC; V gene: TRBV19; CDR3 length: 15; clone size: .; J gene: TRBJ2-1; D gene: TRBD1
CDR3 protein: CASSERQADTQYF; CDR3 DNA: TGTGCCAGCAGCGAACGACAGGCAGATACGCAGTATTTT; V gene: TRBV9; CDR3 length: 13; clone size: .; J gene: TRBJ2-3; D gene: .
CDR3 protein: CASRPPRTGGYEQYF; CDR3 DNA: TGTGCAAGTCGCCCCCCCCGAACAGGGGGGTACGAGCAGTACTTC; V gene: TRBV12-2; CDR3 length: 15; clone size: .; J gene: TRBJ2-7; D gene: .
CDR3 protein: CASSQLSGLAGSYNEQFF; CDR3 DNA: TGTGCCAGCAGCCAACTATCTGGACTAGCCGGGTCCTACAATGAGCAGTTCTTC; V gene: TRBV14; CDR3 length: 18; clone size: .; J gene: TRBJ2-1; D gene: TRBD2
CDR3 protein: CASSWGGVGEQFF; CDR3 DNA: TGTGCCAGCAGCTGGGGGGGGGTAGGTGAGCAGTTCTTC; V gene: TRBV5-4; CDR3 length: 13; clone size: .; J gene: TRBJ2-1; D gene: TRBD2
CDR3 protein: CASSPVPDTQYF; CDR3 DNA: TGTGCCAGCAGTCCGGTTCCAGATACGCAGTATTTT; V gene: TRBV11-2; CDR3 length: 12; clone size: .; J gene: TRBJ2-3; D gene: .
CDR3 protein: CASSPSGQGFPEAFF; CDR3 DNA: TGTGCCAGCAGCCCGTCGGGACAGGGATTCCCTGAAGCTTTCTTT; V gene: TRBV5-6; CDR3 length: 15; clone size: .; J gene: TRBJ1-1; D gene: TRBD1
CDR3 protein: CASRERRTGGGSPLHF; CDR3 DNA: TGTGCCAGCAGGGAACGAAGGACAGGGGGGGGGTCACCCCTCCACTTT; V gene: TRBV28; CDR3 length: 16; clone size: .; J gene: TRBJ1-6; D gene: TRBD1
CDR3 protein: CASSERDSYNEQFF; CDR3 DNA: TGTGCCAGCAGCGAGCGGGACTCCTACAATGAGCAGTTCTTC; V gene: TRBV27; CDR3 length: 14; clone size: once; J gene: TRBJ2-1; D gene: TRBD2
CDR3 protein: CASSFQQGSDHSGANVLTF; CDR3 DNA: TGTGCCAGCAGCTTCCAACAGGGCTCCGATCATTCTGGGGCCAACGTCCTGACTTTC; V gene: TRBV7-9; CDR3 length: 19; clone size: .; J gene: TRBJ2-6; D gene: .
CDR3 protein: CASTPTGTAPRFPYF; CDR3 DNA: TGCGCCAGCACCCCCACAGGGACAGCCCCTCGATTTCCGTATTTT; V gene: TRBV5-1; CDR3 length: 15; clone size: .; J gene: TRBJ2-3; D gene: TRBD1
CDR3 protein: CASSRTVNTEAFF; CDR3 DNA: TGTGCCAGTAGTAGGACAGTGAACACTGAAGCTTTCTTT; V gene: TRBV19; CDR3 length: 13; clone size: few; J gene: TRBJ1-1; D gene: .
CDR3 protein: CASSPSRQNTDTQYF; CDR3 DNA: TGTGCCAGCTCACCTTCGAGACAGAACACAGATACGCAGTATTTT; V gene: TRBV18; CDR3 length: 15; clone size: .; J gene: TRBJ2-3; D gene: .
CDR3 protein: CASSEGQPNTGELFF; CDR3 DNA: TGTGCCAGCTCAGAGGGACAGCCGAACACCGGGGAGCTGTTTTTT; V gene: TRBV18; CDR3 length: 15; clone size: .; J gene: TRBJ2-2; D gene: TRBD1
CDR3 protein: CASSPLQGSGANVLTF; CDR3 DNA: TGTGCCAGTAGTCCCCTACAGGGATCTGGGGCCAACGTCCTGACTTTC; V gene: TRBV19; CDR3 length: 16; clone size: .; J gene: TRBJ2-6; D gene: .
CDR3 protein: CASRAGTKGGEQYF; CDR3 DNA: TGTGCCAGCAGGGCCGGGACAAAGGGCGGTGAGCAGTACTTC; V gene: TRBV6-1; CDR3 length: 14; clone size: .; J gene: TRBJ2-7; D gene: .
CDR3 protein: CASRGLNEQFF; CDR3 DNA: TGTGCCAGCAGGGGCCTCAATGAGCAGTTCTTC; V gene: TRBV7-9; CDR3 length: 11; clone size: .; J gene: TRBJ2-1; D gene: .